This T cell receptor beta chain was identified during a study of blood T cell repertoires in COVID-19. Assay used: immunoSEQ multiplex PCR; TCRdb lists only in-frame clones, some missing. Of 110,000 or so clones in the sample, around 85% were seen once. Germline CDR1 reads LGHDT; CDR2 reads YNNKEL (reference sequence). With V trimmed by 0 bases and J by 14 bases, 7 bases remained unmatched. CDR3 size: 13 residues. Material for sequencing was peripheral blood. The chain recombines TRBV3-1 (or the pseudogene TRBV3-2) with TRBJ2-4, with 7 bases that match TRBD1. The sequence was collected from a human donor in a cohort sampled during active COVID-19. The CDR3 bases are TGTGCCAGCAGCCAAGATCCAGGGGGAACGGAGTACTTC. Its translation: CASSQDPGGTEYF.